The 20 T cell receptor beta chains in this list originate from one sample, sequenced in a study of T cells after yellow fever vaccination (dated by TCRdb to the late 2010s). The meaning of the sample's treatment or condition label: live attenuated yellow fever vaccine strain. Libraries came from 5' RACE. This sample was sequenced with an Illumina HiSeq 2500. TCRdb redid the processing of the public reads, applying fastp at Q25 and MiXCR, and retained in-frame beta chains. Rows are unified per CDR3 protein, each entry keeping the most common DNA and genes. The sample yields some 500,000 distinct CDR3 sequences; roughly 13% were counted once. Of the sample, over 13% falls within the top ten clones. Here the sequenced sample was PBMCs, taken on the day of the yellow fever booster vaccination. The receptors derive from a man in his thirties or forties who received the YFV17D yellow fever vaccine.

This clonotype has a handful of counts. The chain combines TRBV11-2 with TRBJ2-1; perhaps TRBD2 as D (5 bases). The CDR3 runs to 12 residues. CDR1 and CDR2 (germline): SGHAT, FQNNGV. The V end was cut by 6 bases, the J end by 12 bases, with 15 bases between. DNA of the CDR3: TGTGCCAGCAGTCGGGGATGGGCAGGGCAGTTCTTC. Amino acid sequence: CASSRGWAGQFF.

V and J are TRBV5-1 and TRBJ2-2; 7 nucleotides align to TRBD1. The CDR3 is 16 residues long. Germline assignment: CDR1 SGHRS and CDR2 YFSETQ. V lost 4 bases to trimming and J lost 1 base; unmatched junction nucleotides: 7. As DNA, the CDR3 is TGCGCCAGCAGCCCGGGGACAGTGGGGAACACCGGGGAGCTGTTTTTT. Encoded protein: CASSPGTVGNTGELFF.

This clonotype was seen more than once but under ten times. The CDR3, as DNA: TGTGCCACCAGTGATTTGGTCCGGGAGACCCAGTACTTC. Protein product: CATSDLVRETQYF. The chain couples TRBV24-1 to TRBJ2-5; D is uncertain. V lost 0 bases to trimming and J lost 5 bases, with 6 bases between them. The germline V gene encodes CDR1 KGHDR and CDR2 SFDVKD. The CDR3 length is 13 residues.

The chain employs TRBV20-1 and TRBJ2-7, with 9 nucleotides matching TRBD2. CDR1 is DFQATT, CDR2 SNEGSKA, per germline (reference sequence). This CDR3 region has 16 residues. The V segment lost 6 bases and the J segment 4 bases; nucleotides outside the gene matches: 16. The CDR3: CSAGFGAGGLQYEQYF. For the CDR3, the DNA is TGCAGTGCGGGCTTTGGGGCGGGAGGGCTACAATACGAGCAGTACTTC.

In this sample, this clonotype turned up a few times. The V and J genes are TRBV3-1 and TRBJ2-3, with D uncertain. Per the germline V gene, CDR1 is LGHDT and CDR2 is YNNKEL (reference sequence). This CDR3 has 13 residues. The V end lost 2 bases, the J end lost 6 bases, and 9 bases lay between the germline ends. The DNA of the CDR3 is TGTGCCAGCAGCCAACCCCCGGCGGATACGCAGTATTTT. Protein: CASSQPPADTQYF.

The J gene is TRBJ1-5, the V gene TRBV12-3 or TRBV12-4; D perhaps matches TRBD1 (5 bases). CDR3 length: 13 residues. V shed 6 bases and J shed 4 bases, with 10 bases lying between them. The CDR3 DNA reads as TGTGCCAGCAGGGGACTGACGAATCAGCCCCAGCATTTT. Its translation: CASRGLTNQPQHF.

V and J are TRBV20-1 and TRBJ2-3; D unclear. Germline values: CDR1 DFQATT, CDR2 SNEGSKA (reference sequence). CDR3 length equals 14 residues. Trimming stripped 0 bases from V and 5 bases from J, with 12 bases between. This CDR3 reads CSARDSSRGDTQYF. The DNA of the CDR3 is TGCAGTGCTAGAGATAGCAGTAGAGGAGATACGCAGTATTTT.

This clonotype has a handful of counts. The chain joins TRBV7-2 to TRBJ2-5; 8 nucleotides agree with TRBD2. Germline V CDR1 and CDR2: SGHTA, FQGNSA. This CDR3 has 16 amino acids. The V gene end was trimmed by 0 bases and the J gene end by 2 bases; junction bases not matched to a gene: 5. CDR3 in DNA: TGTGCCAGCAGCTTAGCCCCGGGACTAGTTCAAGAGACCCAGTACTTC. It codes for CASSLAPGLVQETQYF.

CDR3 nucleotides: TGTGCCAGCGCCAACCTACTAGCGGGGGGTAATGAGCAGTTCTTC. This gives the protein CASANLLAGGNEQFF. The J gene is TRBJ2-1, the V gene TRBV2, with 12 bases lining up with TRBD2. V gave up 8 bases and J gave up 7 bases; unmatched junction bases: 9. The CDR3 length is 15 residues. Germline V gene sequence: CDR1 SNHLY, CDR2 FYNNEI.

The genes are TRBV20-1 and TRBJ1-6, with D tentatively TRBD1 (5 bases). Per germline, CDR1 DFQATT and CDR2 SNEGSKA (reference sequence). There are 15 residues in the CDR3. V dropped 2 bases and J dropped 6 bases, with 14 bases sitting between them. CDR3 coding DNA: TGCAGTGCTAGAAGGATCCAGGGATTTAATTCACCCCTCCACTTT. Protein sequence: CSARRIQGFNSPLHF.

This clonotype was seen only a few times. The chain links TRBV5-4 to TRBJ2-3, with TRBD2 matching over 12 bases. J was trimmed by 5 bases and V by 9 bases; bases with no gene match: 4. The CDR3 consists of 13 residues. In germline, CDR1 is SGHNT, CDR2 YYREEE (reference sequence). CDR3: CATGLAGLDTQYF. The CDR3 DNA is TGTGCCACTGGACTAGCGGGATTAGATACGCAGTATTTT.

The V gene is TRBV20-1, the J gene TRBJ2-5; a possible D gene is TRBD1 (5 bases). Germline V gene lookup returns CDR1 DFQATT and CDR2 SNEGSKA (reference sequence). Trimming cost V 2 bases and J 4 bases, with 17 bases left between them. The CDR3 is made up of 15 amino acids. The CDR3 spells CSARSLQGGLETQYF. DNA for the CDR3: TGCAGTGCTAGATCCCTCCAGGGCGGCTTAGAGACCCAGTACTTC.

This clonotype showed up just once. This chain uses TRBV5-1 with TRBJ2-7, with TRBD1 matching 7 bases. Unmatched junction bases numbered 12, after V lost 4 bases and J lost 5 bases. The germline CDR1 and CDR2 sequences are SGHRS and YFSETQ. This CDR3 has 15 amino acids. Written as DNA, the CDR3 is TGCGCCAGCAGCCCTGGTGCGCAGGGGGTGGACGAGCAGTACTTC. Residues: CASSPGAQGVDEQYF.

The rearrangement joins TRBV7-9 to TRBJ2-4, with 8 bases that match TRBD1. J was trimmed by 1 base and V by 6 bases; bases with no gene match: 5. Germline-derived CDR1 and CDR2 are SEHNR and FQNEAQ (reference sequence). CDR3 length: 15 amino acids. This CDR3 reads CASRSTGEAKNIQYF. CDR3 sequence (DNA): TGTGCCAGCAGGTCGACAGGGGAGGCCAAAAACATTCAGTACTTC. The variable domain in full, completed from reference TRBV7-9 and TRBJ2-4, reads DTGVSQNPRHKITKRGQNVTFRCDPISEHNRLYWYRQTLGQGPEFLTYFQNEAQLEKSRLLSDRFSAERPKGSFSTLEIQRTEQGDSAMYLCASRSTGEAKNIQYFGAGTRLSVL.

The rearrangement uses TRBV29-1 and TRBJ2-1; 11 bases are a match to TRBD2. J lost 3 bases, V lost 6 bases, and 4 bases had no gene match. CDR1 is SQVTM and CDR2 is ANQGSEA in the germline V gene. This CDR3 comprises 14 residues. The CDR3 coding sequence is TGCAGCGTGACGGGACTAGCGGTCTACAATGAGCAGTTCTTC. It specifies CSVTGLAVYNEQFF.

This clonotype was found a few times. The CDR3: CASSSGQGSGEQYF. The CDR3 nucleotides read TGCGCCAGCAGCTCTGGACAAGGGTCTGGGGAGCAGTACTTC. This rearrangement joins TRBV5-1 to TRBJ2-7; possible D gene TRBD1, 5 bases. Trimming removed 3 bases at V and 7 bases at J, with 17 bases between. The CDR3 runs to 14 residues. Germline assignment: CDR1 SGHRS and CDR2 YFSETQ. Based on the CDR3 plus reference TRBV5-1 and TRBJ2-7, the full variable domain is KAGVTQTPRYLIKTRGQQVTLSCSPISGHRSVSWYQQTPGQGLQFLFEYFSETQRNKGNFPGRFSGRQFSNSRSEMNVSTLELGDSALYLCASSSGQGSGEQYFGPGTRLTVT.

The table lists this clonotype with many counts. CDR3 amino acids: CATNSGTSGAHFYEQYF. The DNA of the CDR3 is TGCGCCACCAATTCCGGGACTAGCGGAGCCCATTTCTACGAGCAGTACTTC. The chain couples TRBV10-2 to TRBJ2-7; 11 positions agree with TRBD2. The junction had 17 bases not matched to a gene; V was cut back by 10 bases and J by 3 bases. The length of the CDR3 is 17 residues. Germline CDR1 reads WSHSY; CDR2 reads SAAADI.

There are a few counts of this clonotype. This chain links TRBV27 with TRBJ2-2; 14 nucleotides align to TRBD2. The CDR3 runs to 17 residues. With 4 bases clipped from V and 6 bases from J, the junction kept 7 bases outside the gene matches. CDR1 and CDR2 from the germline V gene are MNHEY and SMNVEV (reference sequence). CDR3 nucleotides: TGTGCCAGCAGTTCACCGGGACTAGCGGGAGACGCCGGGGAGCTGTTTTTT. Translation gives CASSSPGLAGDAGELFF.

The genes are TRBV5-4 and TRBJ1-1; possible D gene TRBD1, 5 bases. This CDR3 is built from 13 residues. V lost 6 bases and J 3 bases, leaving 12 bases between the germline ends. Germline CDR1 is SGHNT and CDR2 is YYREEE (reference sequence). The CDR3 reads CASNRGGDTEAFF. Here the CDR3 DNA reads TGTGCCAGCAACCGGGGGGGGGACACTGAAGCTTTCTTT.

This clonotype was counted at least ten times. J is TRBJ2-1 and V is TRBV4-3, with no clear D. Germline V gene sequence: CDR1 LGHNA, CDR2 YSLEER. V gave up 0 bases and J gave up 8 bases, with 8 bases separating them. This CDR3 has 13 residues. The CDR3 loop reads CASSQDWWDEQFF. The CDR3 DNA is TGCGCCAGCAGCCAAGATTGGTGGGATGAGCAGTTCTTC.